This TCR beta chain was retrieved from a study of graft-versus-host responses after intestinal transplantation. Study at large: Induction using anti-thymocyte globulin, followed by tacrolimus and steroids for roughly 3 years, was given to all recipients.

Irradiated, violet-dye-labeled stimulators (roughly 200,000) were plated alongside roughly 200,000 CFSE-labeled responders. This CDR3 spans 12 amino acids. Per germline, CDR1 MNHEY and CDR2 SMNVEV (reference sequence). Trimming at V came to 5 bases and at J to 11 bases, leaving 7 bases not matched to a gene. Notes on the study in general: Investigators detected GvH clones in recipient marrow, with some emerging earlier in ileum or blood. Early HvG declines after transplant were associated with peak circulating GvH clone levels.

The data were produced by immunoSEQ multiplex PCR, yet TCRdb's version contains in-frame clones alone and is incomplete. The table shows nearly 9,000 clones, with about a quarter occurring only once. This chain links TRBV27 with TRBJ2-5; 8 bases match TRBD2. Sequenced here: alloreactive CD8+ T cells from a mixed lymphocyte reaction culture, sampled before transplantation. The subset here: CFSE-low proliferating T cells sorted from approximately 6-day pre-transplant mixed lymphocyte reaction (GvH or HvG direction). The sequence came from a human patient who was an organ donor for intestinal transplantation. Written as DNA, the CDR3 is TGTGCCAGCAGTGCCCTCGGGGGGGAGCAGTACTTC. Translated: CASSALGGEQYF.